This T cell receptor (beta chain) was captured by sequencing in a study of control samples from healthy donors and cancer patients. This table comes from immunoSEQ multiplex PCR, and its TCRdb copy is limited to in-frame clones, with some not included. This table has 90,000 to 150,000 clones, more than 80% appearing once. The V end was cut by 2 bases, the J end by 7 bases, with 8 bases between. This CDR3 has 13 amino acids. Germline-derived CDR1 and CDR2 are MNHNS and SASEGT. Material: blood. The TCR originated in a man aged 45 to 65 in good health. The V and J genes are TRBV6-1 and TRBJ2-2; D is possibly TRBD2 (5 bases). As DNA, the CDR3 is TGTGCCAGCAGTGAATCCGGGGTCGGGGAGCTGTTTTTT. The encoded protein is CASSESGVGELFF.